The sequence of this TCR beta chain was determined in a study of OX40 agonist ivuxolimab in advanced cancers. In the study overall: Every 2 weeks, ivuxolimab was infused into the patients intravenously at between 0.01 and 10 mg/kg.

Remarks on this clone: Antigen specificity is unknown.

Systemic immunosuppression or a history of autoimmune disease excluded patients. Here immunoSEQ multiplex PCR was the method, and the copy in TCRdb shows in-frame clones only, minus some. The sample has about 110,000 clones, more than 70% seen once. General study points: Partial responders treated at 0.1-3.0 mg/kg exhibited clonal expansion among the lowest measured.

The clonotype originates from an adult with an advanced solid tumor such as melanoma, head and neck, liver or kidney cancer. The specimen was CD4+ or CD8+ T cells sorted from blood, collected in a trial of the OX40 agonist ivuxolimab.

CDR3 bases: TGTGCCAGCAGTGAAATGGGACTAAGGGAAGAGACCCAGTACTTC. It specifies CASSEMGLREETQYF. The chain has TRBV25-1 and TRBJ2-5, with TRBD2 matching 7 bases. This CDR3 comprises 15 residues. With 2 bases clipped from V and 3 bases from J, the junction kept 6 bases outside the gene matches. Germline assignment: CDR1 MGHDK and CDR2 SYGVNS.